Following are 21 T cell receptor beta chains from one sample sequenced in a study of cytotoxic CD8 clonotypes in ibrutinib-treated CLL. TCRdb's copy holds only in-frame clones and misses some; the assay was immunoSEQ multiplex PCR. The sample contains 55,000 to 80,000 clones, over 75% of which appear only once. Sequenced material: PBMCs, taken after 12 months of ibrutinib treatment. The receptor set was obtained from a human donor with chronic lymphocytic leukemia.

The CDR3 nucleotides read TGTGCCAGCAGCTTCCCGGGACAACTAGACGAGCAGTACTTC. This codes for CASSFPGQLDEQYF. The chain has TRBV11-2 and TRBJ2-7; possibly TRBD1 for D (6 bases). Trimming left V 3 bases short and J 5 bases short, with 14 bases between. This CDR3 region has 14 residues. Germline CDR1 is SGHAT and CDR2 is FQNNGV.

This clone was seen a handful of times. This chain joins TRBV5-1 and TRBJ1-2, with a possible D match to TRBD1 (5 bases). CDR1 SGHRS and CDR2 YFSETQ come from the germline V gene. V dropped 0 bases and J dropped 6 bases, with 15 bases sitting between them. This CDR3 has 15 amino acids. CDR3 in amino acids: CASSLEYGRVDGYTF. The CDR3, as DNA: TGCGCCAGCAGCTTGGAATATGGCAGGGTGGATGGCTACACCTTC.

V and J are TRBV6-6 and TRBJ2-3; D not resolved. The germline V and J ends were trimmed by 10 bases and 6 bases, with 17 bases remaining between them. From germline, CDR1 is MNHNY and CDR2 SVGAGI (reference sequence). This CDR3 is built from 13 residues. As DNA, the CDR3 is TGTGCCATCACCTCCGGCGAAGCGGATACGCAGTATTTT. This gives the protein CAITSGEADTQYF.

V gene TRBV30 combines with J gene TRBJ2-7, with a weak D call TRBD1 (5 bases). CDR1 is GTSNPN and CDR2 is SVGIG in the germline V gene (reference sequence). The CDR3 is made up of 14 amino acids. V was pared by 0 bases and J by 1 base, with 10 bases between. CDR3 DNA: TGTGCCTGGAGTGTAAGTAGGGGTTCCTACGAGCAGTACTTC. Translated, it gives CAWSVSRGSYEQYF.

V usage is TRBV5-1 and J usage is TRBJ2-1; possibly TRBD2 for D (6 bases). The germline CDR1 and CDR2 sequences are SGHRS and YFSETQ. With 0 bases removed from V and 6 bases from J, the gap between germline ends came to 25 bases. This CDR3 contains 19 residues. CDR3 sequence: CASSLALLQPGLETNEQFF. The CDR3 DNA reads as TGCGCCAGCAGCTTGGCCTTGCTCCAACCGGGACTCGAAACCAATGAGCAGTTCTTC.

The chain uses TRBV30 and TRBJ1-3, with D hard to call. CDR1 and CDR2 (germline): GTSNPN, SVGIG (reference sequence). There are 12 residues in the CDR3. Trimming cost V 0 bases and J 3 bases, with 3 bases left between them. The CDR3 bases are TGTGCCTGGAGTGTAAATGGAAACACCATATATTTT. It specifies CAWSVNGNTIYF.

This rearrangement joins TRBV7-2 to TRBJ1-1, with D unclear. Germline CDR1 and CDR2: SGHTA and FQGNSA. This CDR3 comprises 12 residues. V lost 3 bases and J 8 bases, leaving 10 bases between the germline ends. CDR3: CASSLDFLEAFF. DNA for the CDR3: TGTGCCAGCAGCTTGGACTTTTTAGAAGCTTTCTTT.

This chain links TRBV6-5 with TRBJ1-5; TRBD1 aligns across 8 bases. This CDR3 region has 14 residues. V was pared by 4 bases and J by 4 bases, with 3 bases of the junction left unmatched. Germline V gives CDR1 MNHEY, CDR2 SVGAGI. The CDR3 nucleotides read TGTGCCAGCAGTTGGGGACAGGATAATCAGCCCCAGCATTTT. This gives the protein CASSWGQDNQPQHF.

The V call is TRBV11-2, the J call TRBJ1-2, with D hard to call. The germline CDR1 and CDR2 sequences are SGHAT and FQNNGV. V shed 7 bases and J shed 2 bases, with 17 bases lying between them. This CDR3 comprises 15 residues. As DNA, the CDR3 is TGTGCCAGCACCTCGGATGGGAAGTGGAACTATGGCTACACCTTC. Protein product: CASTSDGKWNYGYTF.

The V and J genes are TRBV2 and TRBJ1-4, with D uncertain. Per the germline V gene, CDR1 is SNHLY and CDR2 is FYNNEI. Trimming cost V 5 bases and J 5 bases, with 15 bases left between them. The CDR3 consists of 15 residues. Here the CDR3 DNA reads TGTGCCAGCAGTAAAATAACGCTGGGAAATGAAAAACTGTTTTTT. It specifies CASSKITLGNEKLFF. Variable domain in full (rest from reference TRBV2 and TRBJ1-4): EPEVTQTPSHQVTQMGQEVILRCVPISNHLYFYWYRQILGQKVEFLVSFYNNEISEKSEIFDDQFSVERPDGSNFTLKIRSTKLEDSAMYFCASSKITLGNEKLFFGSGTQLSVL.

As to this clone: In the same sample, other DNA sequences code for this CDR3. V is TRBV4-1 and J is TRBJ2-7; 14 bases are a match to TRBD2. The CDR3 runs to 15 residues. CDR1 MGHRA and CDR2 YSYEKL come from the germline V gene. J gave up 5 bases and V 4 bases, and 4 bases lay outside the gene matches. CDR3 in DNA: TGCGCCAGCAGCCCAATGGGACTAGCGGGAGACGAGCAGTACTTC. This encodes CASSPMGLAGDEQYF.

This clone was observed a single time. The rearrangement joins TRBV28 to TRBJ2-2; 8 bases are a match to TRBD1. Germline V CDR1 and CDR2: MDHEN, SYDVKM. The V segment lost 7 bases and the J segment 5 bases; nucleotides outside the gene matches: 6. The CDR3 is 14 residues long. CDR3 sequence reads: CASTRTGSTGELFF. The CDR3 bases are TGTGCCAGCACGAGGACAGGGTCGACCGGGGAGCTGTTTTTT.

V is TRBV7-2 and J is TRBJ1-1; TRBD1 might be the D (5 bases). CDR1 is SGHTA, CDR2 FQGNSA, per germline. V dropped 5 bases and J dropped 0 bases, with 10 bases sitting between them. This CDR3 region has 14 residues. The CDR3 loop reads CASSPQGLNTEAFF. The CDR3 DNA reads TGTGCCAGCAGCCCGCAGGGTCTGAACACTGAAGCTTTCTTT. Based on the CDR3 plus reference TRBV7-2 and TRBJ1-1, the full variable domain is GAGVSQSPSNKVTEKGKDVELRCDPISGHTALYWYRQSLGQGLEFLIYFQGNSAPDKSGLPSDRFSAERTGGSVSTLTIQRTQQEDSAVYLCASSPQGLNTEAFFGQGTRLTVV.

The chain links TRBV19 to TRBJ1-1; TRBD1 matches at 9 bases. The ends lost 5 bases at V and 4 bases at J; junction bases unmatched: 8. Germline CDR1 LNHDA, CDR2 SQIVND (reference sequence). CDR3 size: 15 residues. This CDR3 reads CASSSTQGARTEAFF. CDR3 coding DNA: TGTGCCAGTAGTTCAACACAGGGGGCCCGCACTGAAGCTTTCTTT.

V usage is TRBV6-6 and J usage is TRBJ2-1; 8 bases match TRBD2. Germline V CDR1 and CDR2: MNHNY, SVGAGI (reference sequence). The junction had 2 bases not matched to a gene; V was cut back by 5 bases and J by 8 bases. This CDR3 contains 12 residues. CDR3 in amino acids: CASSRGGYEQFF. The CDR3 bases are TGTGCCAGCAGTCGCGGGGGGTATGAGCAGTTCTTC.

V is TRBV5-1 and J is TRBJ1-1; possibly TRBD1 for D (6 bases). CDR1 and CDR2 (germline): SGHRS, YFSETQ. With 3 bases removed from V and 1 base from J, the gap between germline ends came to 13 bases. The CDR3 length is 15 residues. The CDR3 DNA is TGCGCCAGCAGCTCCTTCGGGGGCCCGAACACTGAAGCTTTCTTT. It yields the protein CASSSFGGPNTEAFF. The whole variable domain, filled in from reference TRBV5-1 and TRBJ1-1, reads KAGVTQTPRYLIKTRGQQVTLSCSPISGHRSVSWYQQTPGQGLQFLFEYFSETQRNKGNFPGRFSGRQFSNSRSEMNVSTLELGDSALYLCASSSFGGPNTEAFFGQGTRLTVV.

V gene TRBV11-2 combines with J gene TRBJ2-5; TRBD2 matches at 7 bases. Germline-derived CDR1 and CDR2 are SGHAT and FQNNGV. V lost 1 base, J lost 4 bases, and 3 bases stayed unmatched. The CDR3 has 14 amino acids. CDR3 amino acids: CASSLASGGETQYF. The CDR3 coding sequence is TGTGCCAGCAGCTTAGCGTCGGGGGGAGAGACCCAGTACTTC.

CDR3 nucleotides: TGCGCCAGCAGCTTGTCCCACTTGGACAGGGGGATTCCCTTCCTGAAAACCGGGGAGCTGTTTTTT. Its protein product is CASSLSHLDRGIPFLKTGELFF. The chain uses TRBV5-1 and TRBJ2-2, with TRBD1 matching over 10 bases. In germline, CDR1 is SGHRS, CDR2 YFSETQ. CDR3 length: 22 residues. V trimming: 1 base; J trimming: 5 bases; junction bases outside the gene matches: 23. Using reference TRBV5-1 and TRBJ2-2 for the parts outside the CDR3, the full variable domain is KAGVTQTPRYLIKTRGQQVTLSCSPISGHRSVSWYQQTPGQGLQFLFEYFSETQRNKGNFPGRFSGRQFSNSRSEMNVSTLELGDSALYLCASSLSHLDRGIPFLKTGELFFGEGSRLTVL.

This chain joins TRBV19 and TRBJ1-5, with 8 bases identical to TRBD1. The CDR3 spans 15 residues. After removal of 1 base from V and 6 bases from J, the junction contained 5 bases not matched to a gene. Germline lookup yields CDR1 LNHDA and CDR2 SQIVND (reference sequence). The CDR3 protein is CASSIVPGGFQPQHF. The CDR3 DNA reads as TGTGCCAGTAGTATAGTGCCAGGGGGCTTTCAGCCCCAGCATTTT. Based on the CDR3 plus reference TRBV19 and TRBJ1-5, the full variable domain is DGGITQSPKYLFRKEGQNVTLSCEQNLNHDAMYWYRQDPGQGLRLIYYSQIVNDFQKGDIAEGYSVSREKKESFPLTVTSAQKNPTAFYLCASSIVPGGFQPQHFGDGTRLSIL.

Concerning this clone itself: Other DNA sequences in the same sample also yield this CDR3. V and J are TRBV5-1 and TRBJ1-1; no reliable D call. The CDR3 is 13 amino acids. Looked up from germline, CDR1 is SGHRS and CDR2 is YFSETQ. V lost 2 bases, J lost 4 bases, and 9 bases lay in between. The CDR3 reads CASSFLGGTEAFF. CDR3 coding DNA: TGCGCCAGCAGCTTTCTGGGTGGCACTGAAGCTTTCTTT.

This clone was seen a single time. The V call is TRBV11-3, the J call TRBJ2-5; unclear D gene. Per the germline V gene, CDR1 is SGHNT and CDR2 is YENEEA. The CDR3 is made up of 14 amino acids. V lost 0 bases and J lost 5, with 10 bases in between. For the CDR3, the DNA is TGTGCCAGCAGCTTAGATGTAGGAGTTGAGACCCAGTACTTC. Encoded protein: CASSLDVGVETQYF.